This TCR beta chain was sequenced during a study of T cell repertoires in cytomegalovirus infection. TCRdb ran MiXCR on the reads and lists one entry per CDR3 protein. The sample records nearly 450,000 distinct CDR3 sequences, roughly 31% being singletons. V was trimmed by 6 bases and J by 1 base, leaving 15 bases between them. The CDR3 contains 15 residues. The germline V gene has CDR1 MNHNY and CDR2 SVGAGI (reference sequence). The rearrangement joins TRBV6-6 to TRBJ1-1; possibly TRBD1 for D (6 bases). This TCR derives from a human donor in good health (CMV status not recorded). Some clones in this sample may be carry-over from other donors' samples. The sequencing input was PBMCs. CDR3 coding DNA: TGTGCCAGCAGCGCTATTGGACAGCAGAACACTGAAGCTTTCTTT. Translated, it gives CASSAIGQQNTEAFF.